Listed below are T cell receptor beta chains from one sample, sequenced in a study of identifying expanded T cells in peripheral blood. Clones were read by immunoSEQ multiplex PCR, and TCRdb kept only the in-frame ones, dropping some. The top ten hold about 14% of the sample, which has approximately 56,000 clones, around 82% seen once. The source material was blood. The receptors shown here come from a person between 18 and 75 years old in good health. The CDR3 runs from the conserved cysteine through the conserved F or W. Fields, in order: CDR3 length, J gene, D gene, clone size, V gene, CDR3 DNA, CDR3 protein. A D gene is named only where the DNA matches it firmly. Only some rows state a clone size, as once, few, many or a class for expanded clones.

>16|TRBJ1-2|.|.|TRBV4-1
TGCGCCAGCAGCCAAGATCGGAGCACTATTAACTATGGCTACACCTTC
CASSQDRSTINYGYTF
>14|TRBJ1-2|.|.|TRBV6-6
TGTGCCAGCAGAACAGCAACGGAGATCTATGGCTACACCTTC
CASRTATEIYGYTF
>14|TRBJ2-2|.|.|TRBV21-1
TGTGCCAGCAGCAAAGCAACGGGTTTCGGGGAGCTGTTTTTT
CASSKATGFGELFF
>14|TRBJ2-3|TRBD1|.|TRBV28
TGTGCCATCACCGGGACAGGGGGCACAGATACGCAGTATTTT
CAITGTGGTDTQYF
>15|TRBJ2-4|.|.|TRBV5-1
TGCGCCAGCAGCGCGGGACGGGAGGCCAAAAACATTCAGTACTTC
CASSAGREAKNIQYF
>17|TRBJ1-1|.|.|TRBV27
TGTGCCAGCAGTTCCCGGGACACAGGCTGGGTTATTAGGGAAGCTTTCTTT
CASSSRDTGWVIREAFF
>14|TRBJ1-6|.|few|TRBV27
TGTGCCAGCAGTTTCAAATGGGGAGATTCACCCCTCCACTTT
CASSFKWGDSPLHF
>13|TRBJ2-5|TRBD2|.|TRBV19
TGTGCCAGTAGCACTAGCGGGCGTGAGACCCAGTACTTC
CASSTSGRETQYF
>13|TRBJ2-2|TRBD2|.|TRBV10-2
TGCGCCAGCAGTACGGGACTAGCCGGGGAGCTGTTTTTT
CASSTGLAGELFF
>14|TRBJ1-1|.|.|TRBV19
TGTGCCAGTAGTCTACAGGGTAGGAACACTGAAGCTTTCTTT
CASSLQGRNTEAFF
>15|TRBJ1-2|.|.|TRBV6-5
TGTGCCAGCAGTGGGGGAGGACCATCGCCCTATGGCTACACCTTC
CASSGGGPSPYGYTF
>15|TRBJ2-3|.|.|TRBV29-1
TGCAGCTTGGCCGAGCTGGGGACTAGCACAGATACGCAGTATTTT
CSLAELGTSTDTQYF
>16|TRBJ2-3|TRBD2|.|TRBV5-6
TGTGCCAGCAGCCTGGAGCGGGGGGCCTCCACAGATACGCAGTATTTT
CASSLERGASTDTQYF
>14|TRBJ1-3|.|.|TRBV29-1
TGCAGCGTTGACGCCGACAACTCTGGAAACACCATATATTTT
CSVDADNSGNTIYF
>16|TRBJ1-3|.|.|TRBV19
TGTGCCAGTAGTCCTAAGCCGGCAGGCTCTGGAAACACCATATATTTT
CASSPKPAGSGNTIYF
>14|TRBJ1-1|.|.|TRBV9
TGTGCCAGCAGCCAGGGGACCCAGTCGACTGAAGCTTTCTTT
CASSQGTQSTEAFF
>13|TRBJ2-5|.|.|TRBV7-9
TGTGCCAGCTCGCCGGGGTCCGAAGAGACCCAGTACTTC
CASSPGSEETQYF
>14|TRBJ1-2|.|.|TRBV7-8
TGTGCCAGCAGCTTAGGGCAGACCTTCTATGGCTACACCTTC
CASSLGQTFYGYTF
>16|TRBJ2-5|TRBD1|few|TRBV7-9
TGTGCCAGCAGCTTACCCCGGACAGGGACCCCAGAGACCCAGTACTTC
CASSLPRTGTPETQYF
>17|TRBJ1-2|TRBD1|few|TRBV6-1
TGTGCCAGCAGTGGGGGAGGTGCGGGACAGCCTTTCCCTGGCTACACCTTC
CASSGGGAGQPFPGYTF
>13|TRBJ2-6|.|.|TRBV28
TGTGCCAGCAGTCGCCCTGGGGCCAACGTCCTGACTTTC
CASSRPGANVLTF
>13|TRBJ1-2|.|.|TRBV6-5
TGTGCCAGCAGTCCCGGGGTAAACTATGGCTACACCTTC
CASSPGVNYGYTF
>16|TRBJ2-1|.|few|TRBV10-3
TGTGCCATCAGTACTCCCAGGGGAGCCACCTACAATGAGCAGTTCTTC
CAISTPRGATYNEQFF
>15|TRBJ2-2|.|.|TRBV2
TGTGCCAGCAGTGAAAATGACAGATACACCGGGGAGCTGTTTTTT
CASSENDRYTGELFF
>14|TRBJ2-3|.|.|TRBV11-2
TGTGCCAGCAGCATAGACAATTCTCGGGATACGCAGTATTTT
CASSIDNSRDTQYF
>17|TRBJ2-7|.|.|TRBV28
TGTGCCAGCAGCTCCCCTCGTGGCTCCGAGAGCTCCTACGAGCAGTACTTC
CASSSPRGSESSYEQYF
>16|TRBJ2-1|TRBD2|.|TRBV7-2
TGTGCCAGCAGCTTACCACTAGCGGGAGGAGGCAATGAGCAGTTCTTC
CASSLPLAGGGNEQFF
>13|TRBJ2-1|.|.|TRBV19
TGTGCCAGTAGTATTTCTCGTTTCGATGAGCAGTTCTTC
CASSISRFDEQFF
>12|TRBJ1-3|.|.|TRBV7-9
TGTGCCAGCAGCTTTGGTGGAAACACCATATATTTT
CASSFGGNTIYF
>15|TRBJ2-1|.|.|TRBV7-9
TGTGCCAGCAGTGGCGGCAGCCCAATCTACAATGAGCAGTTCTTC
CASSGGSPIYNEQFF
>14|TRBJ1-1|.|.|TRBV5-4
TGTGCCAGCAGCGCAACACAGGTGAACACTGAAGCTTTCTTT
CASSATQVNTEAFF